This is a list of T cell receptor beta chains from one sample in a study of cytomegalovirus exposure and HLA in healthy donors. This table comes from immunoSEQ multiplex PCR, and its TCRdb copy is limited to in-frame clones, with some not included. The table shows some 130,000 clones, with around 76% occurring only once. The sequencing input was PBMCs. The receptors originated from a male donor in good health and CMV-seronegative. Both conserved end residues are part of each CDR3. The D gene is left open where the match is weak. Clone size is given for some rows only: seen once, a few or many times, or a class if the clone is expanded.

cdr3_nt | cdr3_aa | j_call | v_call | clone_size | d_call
TGTGCCAGCAGCTTAGGAACTAGCGCCTACAATGAGCAGTTCTTC | CASSLGTSAYNEQFF | TRBJ2-1 | TRBV7-8 | few | TRBD2
TGTGCCAGCAGCCCCCGGACAGGGGAGAACTATGGCTACACCTTC | CASSPRTGENYGYTF | TRBJ1-2 | TRBV6-5 | - | TRBD1
TGTGCCAGCAGCATCCGACAGGGATCTGGGGCCAACGTCCTGACTTTC | CASSIRQGSGANVLTF | TRBJ2-6 | TRBV7-9 | - | TRBD1
TGTGCCAGCAGGGAGGCGCACTATGGCTACACCTTC | CASREAHYGYTF | TRBJ1-2 | TRBV9 | - | -
TGTGCCAGCACCCGGGAGGTCTCCTCCTACAATGAGCAGTTCTTC | CASTREVSSYNEQFF | TRBJ2-1 | TRBV11-2 | - | TRBD2
TGCGCCAGCAGAGCCGGGACTATGCCCGGGGAGCTGTTTTTT | CASRAGTMPGELFF | TRBJ2-2 | TRBV10-2 | - | TRBD2
TGTGCCAGCAGTTTAGACAGGGGGAATCAAGAGACCCAGTACTTC | CASSLDRGNQETQYF | TRBJ2-5 | TRBV5-4 | - | TRBD1
TGTGCCAGCAGCTTAAGGAGGAGAAGCGGCGAGCAGTACTTC | CASSLRRRSGEQYF | TRBJ2-7 | TRBV5-6 | - | -
TGTGCCAGCAGCGCCGGACAGTTAGCTAACTATGGCTACACCTTC | CASSAGQLANYGYTF | TRBJ1-2 | TRBV13 | - | -
TGTGCCAGCAGTGGGGGACAGGGCGGGCAGGAGACCCAGTACTTC | CASSGGQGGQETQYF | TRBJ2-5 | TRBV2 | - | TRBD1
TGTGCCAGCAGTTGGGTAGCGGACGGTCAAGAGACCCAGTACTTC | CASSWVADGQETQYF | TRBJ2-5 | TRBV28 | few | -
TGTGCCACCAGCAGTCGTCCCCGGCAGGGCACAGATACGCAGTATTTT | CATSSRPRQGTDTQYF | TRBJ2-3 | TRBV15 | few | -
TGTGCCAGCAGCCAAGAGGGCCCTGGACAGGGGTACCAAGAGACCCAGTACTTC | CASSQEGPGQGYQETQYF | TRBJ2-5 | TRBV4-2 | few | TRBD1
TGTGCCAGCAGCCAAGACAGGGGGCTCTACGAGCAGTACTTC | CASSQDRGLYEQYF | TRBJ2-7 | TRBV4-2 | - | TRBD1
TGTGCCAGCAGCGGACTAGGTTGGCCAGATACGCAGTATTTT | CASSGLGWPDTQYF | TRBJ2-3 | TRBV11-1 | - | TRBD2
TGTGCCAGCAGCGCCGGACAGGCGTCCTACAATGAGCAGTTCTTC | CASSAGQASYNEQFF | TRBJ2-1 | TRBV11-2 | - | TRBD1
TGCGCCAGCAGCCCCTGGACTAGCGGGGGATCCGGGGAGCTGTTTTTT | CASSPWTSGGSGELFF | TRBJ2-2 | TRBV5-1 | - | TRBD2
TGTGCCAGCTCACCACCTGAGGGTCTAATGTACAATGAGCAGTTCTTC | CASSPPEGLMYNEQFF | TRBJ2-1 | TRBV18 | - | -
TGTGCCAGCAGCCGTCTATCCGGGCAGGGGGGCACTGAAGCTTTCTTT | CASSRLSGQGGTEAFF | TRBJ1-1 | TRBV9 | few | TRBD1
TGTGCCAGCAGCTTAGATGGGACAGGGGCTGAAGCTTTCTTT | CASSLDGTGAEAFF | TRBJ1-1 | TRBV7-9 | - | TRBD1
TGTGCCAGCAAGAGGACTAGCGGTTGGAATGAGCAGTTCTTC | CASKRTSGWNEQFF | TRBJ2-1 | TRBV2 | - | TRBD2
TGTGCCAGCAGTGAAGAAGGTGAGGACTATGGCTACACCTTC | CASSEEGEDYGYTF | TRBJ1-2 | TRBV6-1 | few | -
TGTGCCAGCAGCGTAGGCGGGGGGACCCAGTACTTC | CASSVGGGTQYF | TRBJ2-5 | TRBV9 | few | TRBD2
TGTGCCACAGTGGGGGGACCTCCCCCCTCTGGAAACACCATATATTTT | CATVGGPPPSGNTIYF | TRBJ1-3 | TRBV10-3 | - | -
TGTGCCAGCAGTTTATCTTTCGGGACAGGGGAGGAGACCCAGTACTTC | CASSLSFGTGEETQYF | TRBJ2-5 | TRBV28 | - | TRBD1
TGTGCCAGCAGTTTAGCCATTCAGAAGTACGAGCAGTACTTC | CASSLAIQKYEQYF | TRBJ2-7 | TRBV28 | - | -
TGTGCCAGCAATTTACAGGGGGTCGGAGAAAAACTGTTTTTT | CASNLQGVGEKLFF | TRBJ1-4 | TRBV28 | once | TRBD1
TGCAGCGTTGCTGGCGGGAGGGTTCACGAGCAGTACTTC | CSVAGGRVHEQYF | TRBJ2-7 | TRBV29-1 | - | TRBD2
TGCGCCAGCAGCCCAGCGGGACAGGGGGTTAGTACGCAGTATTTT | CASSPAGQGVSTQYF | TRBJ2-3 | TRBV4-1 | - | TRBD1
TGTGCCAGCAGTGAGCGGCTCAATCAGCCCCAGCATTTT | CASSERLNQPQHF | TRBJ1-5 | TRBV2 | - | -
TGTGCCAGCAGCTTAGTAACAGGGGCAGGAAACACCATATATTTT | CASSLVTGAGNTIYF | TRBJ1-3 | TRBV7-2 | - | TRBD1
TGTGCCTGGAGTGTACATCGGGGCGAGCAGTACTTC | CAWSVHRGEQYF | TRBJ2-7 | TRBV30 | - | -
TGCAGCGCCCAGACAGGGGTAGGCGAAAAACTGTTTTTT | CSAQTGVGEKLFF | TRBJ1-4 | TRBV29-1 | - | TRBD1
TGTGCCAGTAGTGTCAACAGACCTGGAAACACCATATATTTT | CASSVNRPGNTIYF | TRBJ1-3 | TRBV19 | - | -
TGTGCCAGCAGCCTACACATCGACAGGGTCACAGATACGCAGTATTTT | CASSLHIDRVTDTQYF | TRBJ2-3 | TRBV13 | - | TRBD1
TGTGCTAGTGGTTTCGGGACAGGGCCCTACGAGCAGTACTTC | CASGFGTGPYEQYF | TRBJ2-7 | TRBV12-5 | - | TRBD1
TGTGCCAGCAGTTATGGGACTAGCGGGGGGGCCTACGAGCAGTACTTC | CASSYGTSGGAYEQYF | TRBJ2-7 | TRBV27 | - | TRBD2
TGTGCCAGTAGTACGGGACAGTTGGGAGCCAAAAACATTCAGTACTTC | CASSTGQLGAKNIQYF | TRBJ2-4 | TRBV19 | - | TRBD1
TGTGCCAGCAGACCCCCTAGGGGGGAGCTGTTTTTT | CASRPPRGELFF | TRBJ2-2 | TRBV9 | - | -
TGTGCCAGCAGCTCAACCCTAGGACAGGATCCCTACGAGCAGTACTTC | CASSSTLGQDPYEQYF | TRBJ2-7 | TRBV11-2 | - | TRBD1
TGTGCCAGCAGCCAACAGGGAAACTATGGCTACACCTTC | CASSQQGNYGYTF | TRBJ1-2 | TRBV7-2 | once | -
TGTGCCAGCAGTGAAGGCGGTGAGACTCGGGGTTCACCCCTCCACTTT | CASSEGGETRGSPLHF | TRBJ1-6 | TRBV2 | - | -
TGTGCCAGCAGCTTAGGCCGTAGACAGGTTGGGAGAACTGAAGCTTTCTTT | CASSLGRRQVGRTEAFF | TRBJ1-1 | TRBV13 | - | -
TGTGCCAGCAGCCAGAACAGGGGGCGGGATCAGCCCCAGCATTTT | CASSQNRGRDQPQHF | TRBJ1-5 | TRBV16 | few | TRBD1
TGTGCCAGCAGGGGGGTAAGGACAGGGGGATTTGAGCAGTTCTTC | CASRGVRTGGFEQFF | TRBJ2-1 | TRBV6-1 | - | TRBD1
TGTGCCAGCAGCTTCGGGAGCTCGGGGCAGTACTTC | CASSFGSSGQYF | TRBJ2-7 | TRBV7-9 | once | -
TGTGCCAGCAGCCCCGGAGAAGGCGGGGGCATGAGCACAGATACGCAGTATTTT | CASSPGEGGGMSTDTQYF | TRBJ2-3 | TRBV7-9 | - | -
TGCACCAGCACCCCGACTAGCGGGGGGGAGACCCAGTACTTC | CTSTPTSGGETQYF | TRBJ2-5 | TRBV1 | - | -
TGTGCCAGCAGCTTAACGGACAGACTAATTAATGAAAAACTGTTTTTT | CASSLTDRLINEKLFF | TRBJ1-4 | TRBV9 | few | -
TGTGCCAGCAGCTTATATCGAGGTTCCTACGAGCAGTACTTC | CASSLYRGSYEQYF | TRBJ2-7 | TRBV11-1 | - | -
TGTGCCAGCAGTGAATACGGGGGGTCCTACGAGCAGTACTTC | CASSEYGGSYEQYF | TRBJ2-7 | TRBV25-1 | - | TRBD2
TGCGCCAGCAGCCCGGACAGTTTATCCTACGAGCAGTACTTC | CASSPDSLSYEQYF | TRBJ2-7 | TRBV5-1 | - | -
TGTGCCAGCAGGGCAACAGGGGTGGGGGAAAAACTGTTTTTT | CASRATGVGEKLFF | TRBJ1-4 | TRBV6-6 | few | TRBD1
TGTGCCAGCAGTCAACCTGGGACAGGAAACAATGAGCAGTTCTTC | CASSQPGTGNNEQFF | TRBJ2-1 | TRBV28 | - | TRBD1
TGTGCCAGCAGCTATGGGATCGGCGGGACCGGGGAGCTGTTTTTT | CASSYGIGGTGELFF | TRBJ2-2 | TRBV7-6 | few | -
TGTGCCAGCAGTTATTTATCGGGCTACACCTTC | CASSYLSGYTF | TRBJ1-2 | TRBV28 | - | -
TGTGCCAGCAGCGAGGACAGGGGAAGCCGCTACGAGCAGTACTTC | CASSEDRGSRYEQYF | TRBJ2-7 | TRBV2 | - | TRBD1
TGTGCCACCAGCAGGTCCCGAATTGCCGCGGGTGAGCAGTTCTTC | CATSRSRIAAGEQFF | TRBJ2-1 | TRBV15 | - | -
TGTGCCAGCAGTTTATGGGCAGACTACTCTGGAAACACCATATATTTT | CASSLWADYSGNTIYF | TRBJ1-3 | TRBV28 | - | -